A selection of T cell receptor beta chains follows, all from one sample in a study of blood T cell repertoires in COVID-19. Sequenced by immunoSEQ multiplex PCR; TCRdb stores in-frame clones only, minus some. The data hold just over 250,000 clones, with 75% to 95% observed a single time. The sample comprised peripheral blood. Source of these receptors: a person aged 18 to 30 with COVID-19, enrolled during active disease. CDR3s include the opening cysteine and the closing phenylalanine or tryptophan. Fields, in order: V gene, J gene, D gene, CDR3 DNA, CDR3 protein. D genes are given only for firm matches.

TRBV4-3	TRBJ2-1	NA	TGCGCCAGCAGCCAAGATGGTGCAGGGCAAGGCGTTGGTGAGCAGTTCTTC	CASSQDGAGQGVGEQFF
TRBV7-9	TRBJ2-1	TRBD1	TGTGCCAGCAGCAAAAGTACCGGGACAGGGCTCTACAATGAGCAGTTCTTC	CASSKSTGTGLYNEQFF
TRBV5-1	TRBJ2-1	NA	TGCGCCAGCAGCGGCCTAGACAATGAGCAGTTCTTC	CASSGLDNEQFF
TRBV27	TRBJ2-5	NA	TGTGCCAGCGGGACGACAGGTCCTCTATCCCAAGAGACCCAGTACTTC	CASGTTGPLSQETQYF
TRBV14	TRBJ1-2	TRBD1	TGTGCCAGCAGCCTCGGGACAGGTTCCTTTGGCTACACCTTC	CASSLGTGSFGYTF
TRBV7-2	TRBJ1-1	NA	TGTGCCAGCAGCTACGACCCGAGGGACACTGAAGCTTTCTTT	CASSYDPRDTEAFF
TRBV9	TRBJ2-3	NA	TGTGCCAGCAGCGTAGAGGGACAGGGTTCTAGCGGGGCCACAGATACGCAGTATTTT	CASSVEGQGSSGATDTQYF
TRBV23-1	TRBJ1-5	NA	TGCGCCAGCAGTCAAAGGCAGGCTCCGTACTCCTCCAATCAGCCCCAGCATTTT	CASSQRQAPYSSNQPQHF
TRBV28	TRBJ2-7	NA	TGTGCCAGCAGTGTAGGGGAAGGTCGCGAGCAGTACTTC	CASSVGEGREQYF
TRBV18	TRBJ2-7	NA	TGTGCCAGCTCACGAGATGCAGGCTCCTACGAGCAGTACTTC	CASSRDAGSYEQYF
TRBV6-5	TRBJ2-5	TRBD2	TGTGCCAGCAGCCGCTCTAGCGGGCAAGAGACCCAGTACTTC	CASSRSSGQETQYF
TRBV15	TRBJ2-2	TRBD1	TGTGCCACCAGCCCCACCGGGACAGGGAGCACCGGGGAGCTGTTTTTT	CATSPTGTGSTGELFF
TRBV10-2	TRBJ2-5	NA	TGCGCCAGCAGGGGGGCCCCCCAAGAGACCCAGTACTTC	CASRGAPQETQYF
TRBV3-1/TRBV3-2	TRBJ1-1	NA	TGTGCCAGCAGCCTCTGGAACACTGAAGCTTTCTTT	CASSLWNTEAFF
TRBV19	TRBJ1-1	NA	TGTGCCAGTAGTATAGATCTCTCACAGGACCTTGAAGCTTTCTTT	CASSIDLSQDLEAFF
TRBV3-1/TRBV3-2	TRBJ2-1	NA	TGTGCCAGCAGCCAAGATAACTACAATGAGCAGTTCTTC	CASSQDNYNEQFF